This record looks at one T cell receptor beta chain sequence and its context. The CDR3 totals 13 residues. CDR1 and CDR2 from the germline V gene are SEHNR and FQNEAQ (reference sequence). V was clipped by 2 bases and J by 2 bases, with 6 bases between them. This sample stems from a study of blood T cell repertoires in COVID-19. Some clones are missing from TCRdb's copy, which holds only in-frame ones; the method was immunoSEQ multiplex PCR. The profile covers some 330,000 clones, with around 87% appearing a single time and 4% taken by the ten largest. The V gene is TRBV7-9, the J gene TRBJ2-5; D not certain. Sequencing was carried out using peripheral blood. The TCR was taken from a woman between 50 and 59 years old with active or convalescent COVID-19. In DNA form, the CDR3 reads TGTGCCAGCAGCTTAAGTCAGCAAGAGACCCAGTACTTC. This translates into CASSLSQQETQYF.